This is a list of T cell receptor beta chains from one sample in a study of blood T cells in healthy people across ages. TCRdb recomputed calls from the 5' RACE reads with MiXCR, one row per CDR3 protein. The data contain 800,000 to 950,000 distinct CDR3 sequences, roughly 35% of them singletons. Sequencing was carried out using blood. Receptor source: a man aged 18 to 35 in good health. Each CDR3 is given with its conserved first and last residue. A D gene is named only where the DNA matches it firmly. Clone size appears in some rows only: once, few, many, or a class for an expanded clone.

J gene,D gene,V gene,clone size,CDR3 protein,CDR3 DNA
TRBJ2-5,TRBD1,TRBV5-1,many,CASSLATGTEETQYF,TGCGCCAGCAGCTTGGCTACCGGGACAGAAGAGACCCAGTACTTC
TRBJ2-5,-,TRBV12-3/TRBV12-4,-,CASSLRKKFNQETQYF,TGTGCCAGCAGTTTAAGGAAGAAGTTTAACCAAGAGACCCAGTACTTC
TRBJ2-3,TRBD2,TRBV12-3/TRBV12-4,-,CAIQGLARRDTQYF,TGTGCCATCCAGGGACTAGCGAGACGAGATACGCAGTATTTT
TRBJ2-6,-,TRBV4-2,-,CASSQEEHSGANVLTF,TGTGCCAGCAGCCAAGAGGAGCACTCTGGGGCCAACGTCCTGACTTTC
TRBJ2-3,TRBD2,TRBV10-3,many,CAISESPGTRGTDTQYF,TGTGCCATCAGTGAGTCGCCCGGGACTAGGGGCACAGATACGCAGTATTTT
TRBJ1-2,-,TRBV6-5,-,CASSYSTNSLNYGYTF,TGTGCCAGCAGTTACTCGACGAACAGTCTGAACTATGGCTACACCTTC
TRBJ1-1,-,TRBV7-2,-,CASSEDRREAFF,TGTGCCAGCAGCGAGGACCGTCGTGAAGCTTTCTTT
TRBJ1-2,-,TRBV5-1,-,CASSLGGAGFHTF,TGCGCCAGCAGCTTGGGCGGGGCAGGGTTCCACACCTTC
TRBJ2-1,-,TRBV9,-,CASSVVDRVSYNEQFF,TGTGCCAGCAGCGTAGTCGACAGAGTGTCCTACAATGAGCAGTTCTTC
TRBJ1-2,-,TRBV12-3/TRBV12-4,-,CASTPQSGGPGYGYTF,TGTGCCAGCACCCCTCAATCGGGGGGACCCGGCTATGGCTACACCTTC
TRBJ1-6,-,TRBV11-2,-,CASSPRTDVYNSPLHF,TGTGCCAGCAGCCCACGGACAGACGTCTATAATTCACCCCTCCACTTT
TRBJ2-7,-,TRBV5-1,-,CASSSDQYEQYF,TGCGCCAGCAGCTCCGACCAGTACGAGCAGTACTTC
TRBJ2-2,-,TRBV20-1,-,CSARDHRQGNTGELFF,TGCAGTGCTAGAGATCATAGGCAGGGGAACACCGGGGAGCTGTTTTTT
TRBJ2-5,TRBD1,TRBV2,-,CASSRRQGGAEQYF,TGTGCCAGCAGTAGAAGACAGGGTGGGGCTGAGCAGTACTTC
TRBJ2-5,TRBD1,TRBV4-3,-,CASSPGQGDSQETQYF,TGCGCCAGCAGCCCCGGACAGGGGGATTCTCAAGAGACCCAGTACTTC
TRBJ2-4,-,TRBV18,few,CASSPGAGNIQYF,TGTGCCAGCTCACCAGGTGCAGGGAACATTCAGTACTTC
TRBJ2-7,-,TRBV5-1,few,CASSLVLALDEQYF,TGCGCCAGCAGCTTGGTACTAGCCCTCGATGAGCAGTACTTC
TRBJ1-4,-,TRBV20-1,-,CSAQVNSATNEKLFF,TGCAGTGCGCAGGTTAACAGTGCAACTAATGAAAAACTGTTTTTT
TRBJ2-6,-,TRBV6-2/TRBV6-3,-,CASSYAWDSDSGADVLTF,TGTGCCAGCAGTTACGCTTGGGACTCTGACTCTGGGGCCGACGTCCTGACTTTC
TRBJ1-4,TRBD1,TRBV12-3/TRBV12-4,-,CASRTGTATNEKLFF,TGTGCCAGCAGAACCGGGACAGCAACTAATGAAAAACTGTTTTTT
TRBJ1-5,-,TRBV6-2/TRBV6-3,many,CASSYRGNQPQHF,TGTGCCAGCAGTTACAGGGGGAATCAGCCCCAGCATTTT
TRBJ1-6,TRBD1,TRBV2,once,CASLPGTVNSPLHF,TGTGCCAGCCTCCCCGGGACAGTAAATTCACCCCTCCACTTT
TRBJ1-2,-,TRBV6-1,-,CASGATSYGNTF,TGTGCCAGCGGGGCGACAAGCTATGGCAACACCTTC
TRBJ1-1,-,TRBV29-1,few,CSVEDTLGQAFF,TGCAGCGTTGAAGATACGTTGGGGCAAGCTTTCTTT
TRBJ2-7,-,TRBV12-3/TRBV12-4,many,CASRPTASSYEQYF,TGTGCCAGCAGACCGACCGCTAGCTCCTACGAGCAGTACTTC
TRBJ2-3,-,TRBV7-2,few,CASHVGGAADTQYF,TGTGCCAGCCATGTAGGGGGGGCCGCAGATACGCAGTATTTT
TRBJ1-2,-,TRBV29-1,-,CSSTNSYGYTF,TGCAGCTCCACTAACAGCTATGGCTACACCTTC
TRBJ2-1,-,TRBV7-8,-,CASSLAGPSSYEQFF,TGTGCCAGCAGCTTAGCTGGGCCGAGCTCCTACGAGCAGTTCTTC
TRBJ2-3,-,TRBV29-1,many,CSVEDATERRTDTQYF,TGCAGCGTTGAAGATGCGACCGAAAGACGCACAGATACGCAGTATTTT
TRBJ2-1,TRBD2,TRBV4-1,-,CASSLGLAGTPNEQFF,TGCGCCAGCAGCCTAGGACTAGCGGGGACACCCAATGAGCAGTTCTTC
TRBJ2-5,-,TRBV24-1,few,CATSDSASVDPQETQYF,TGTGCCACCAGTGATTCCGCATCAGTAGACCCTCAAGAGACCCAGTACTTC
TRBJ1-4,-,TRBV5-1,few,CASSLRWGLSNEKLFF,TGCGCCAGCAGCCTACGATGGGGACTTAGTAATGAAAAACTGTTTTTT
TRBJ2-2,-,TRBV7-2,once,CASSLASGIGNTGELFF,TGTGCCAGCAGCTTAGCGTCAGGGATAGGGAACACCGGGGAGCTGTTTTTT
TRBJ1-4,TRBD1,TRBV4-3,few,CASRRDRVDEKLFF,TGCGCCAGCAGAAGGGACAGGGTAGATGAAAAACTGTTTTTT
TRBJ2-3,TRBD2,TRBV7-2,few,CASSSTGTSQYF,TGTGCCAGCAGTTCTACCGGGACTAGCCAGTATTTT
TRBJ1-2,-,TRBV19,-,CATSTDGGYTF,TGTGCCACCTCCACGGACGGTGGCTACACCTTC
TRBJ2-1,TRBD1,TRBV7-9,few,CASRDTKTGDNEQFF,TGTGCCAGCAGAGATACCAAGACAGGGGACAATGAGCAGTTCTTC
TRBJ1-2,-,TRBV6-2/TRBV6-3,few,CASSYSTRGHYGYTF,TGTGCCAGCAGTTACTCGACGCGGGGCCACTATGGCTACACCTTC
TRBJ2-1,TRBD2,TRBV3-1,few,CASSQSGGAFDEQFF,TGTGCCAGCAGCCAGAGCGGGGGGGCCTTCGATGAGCAGTTCTTC
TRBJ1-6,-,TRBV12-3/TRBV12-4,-,CASSQEEGNSPLHF,TGTGCCAGCAGTCAAGAAGAGGGTAATTCACCCCTCCACTTT